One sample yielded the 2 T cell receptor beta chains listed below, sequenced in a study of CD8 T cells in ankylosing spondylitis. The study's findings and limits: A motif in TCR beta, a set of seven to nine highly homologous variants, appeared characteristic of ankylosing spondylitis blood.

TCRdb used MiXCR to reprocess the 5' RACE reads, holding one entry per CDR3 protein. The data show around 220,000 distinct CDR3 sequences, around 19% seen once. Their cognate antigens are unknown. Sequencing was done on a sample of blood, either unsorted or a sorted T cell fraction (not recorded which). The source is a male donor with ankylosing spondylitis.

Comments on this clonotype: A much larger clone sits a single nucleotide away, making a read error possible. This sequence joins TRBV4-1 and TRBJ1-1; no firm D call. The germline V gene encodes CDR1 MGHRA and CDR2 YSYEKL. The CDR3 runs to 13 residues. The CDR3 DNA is TGCGCCAGCAGCCAACCCAAGAACACTGAAGTTTTCTTT. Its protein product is CASSQPKNTEVFF.

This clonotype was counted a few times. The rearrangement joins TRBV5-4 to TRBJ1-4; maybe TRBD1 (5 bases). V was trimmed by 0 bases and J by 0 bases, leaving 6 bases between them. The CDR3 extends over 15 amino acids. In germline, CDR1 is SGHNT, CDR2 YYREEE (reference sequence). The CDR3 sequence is CASSLGGATNEKLFF. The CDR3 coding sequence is TGTGCCAGCAGCTTGGGAGGGGCAACTAATGAAAAACTGTTTTTT. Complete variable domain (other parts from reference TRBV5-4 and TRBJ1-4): ETGVTQSPTHLIKTRGQQVTLRCSSQSGHNTVSWYQQALGQGPQFIFQYYREEENGRGNFPPRFSGLQFPNYSSELNVNALELDDSALYLCASSLGGATNEKLFFGSGTQLSVL.